Given below is one T cell receptor beta chain in context. What it binds is unknown. Possible read error: a much larger clone is one base away. The template, around 540 ng total RNA, yielded TCR beta cDNA made with a constant-region primer. Slightly modified ARM-PCR served as the procedure for the TCR beta libraries. These libraries came from three rounds of nested multiplex PCR. Each CDR3 protein gets one entry after TCRdb re-called the multiplex PCR reads with MiXCR. The sample includes about 30,000 distinct CDR3 sequences, around 70% of them seen just once. This record belongs to a study of tumor-infiltrating lymphocytes in primary liver carcinoma. Findings and limits, study-wide: Tumor specimens were characterized by a significantly higher top-250-clone fraction than blood (p = 0.039).

Bulk tissue was left unsorted, and RNA and DNA were co-extracted from about 19-30 mg of it. Chronic HBV infection, which was untreated, was present in the patients. The source is a woman in her 30s with primary liver carcinoma and hepatitis B virus infection. The sequenced sample consisted of liver tumor tissue from sampling region 3. Described subset: tumor region T3, left-lateral pole.

CDR3 in amino acids: CASSLSSGSSYKLYF. The CDR3 nucleotides are TGTGCCAGCAGCTTGTCCAGCGGGAGCTCCTACAAGCTGTACTTC. This chain connects TRBV11-2 to TRBJ2-7; 8 bases are shared with TRBD2. Germline lookup yields CDR1 SGHAT and CDR2 FQNNGV. This CDR3 region has 15 residues. V lost 3 bases and J lost 12; bases outside the gene matches: 16.